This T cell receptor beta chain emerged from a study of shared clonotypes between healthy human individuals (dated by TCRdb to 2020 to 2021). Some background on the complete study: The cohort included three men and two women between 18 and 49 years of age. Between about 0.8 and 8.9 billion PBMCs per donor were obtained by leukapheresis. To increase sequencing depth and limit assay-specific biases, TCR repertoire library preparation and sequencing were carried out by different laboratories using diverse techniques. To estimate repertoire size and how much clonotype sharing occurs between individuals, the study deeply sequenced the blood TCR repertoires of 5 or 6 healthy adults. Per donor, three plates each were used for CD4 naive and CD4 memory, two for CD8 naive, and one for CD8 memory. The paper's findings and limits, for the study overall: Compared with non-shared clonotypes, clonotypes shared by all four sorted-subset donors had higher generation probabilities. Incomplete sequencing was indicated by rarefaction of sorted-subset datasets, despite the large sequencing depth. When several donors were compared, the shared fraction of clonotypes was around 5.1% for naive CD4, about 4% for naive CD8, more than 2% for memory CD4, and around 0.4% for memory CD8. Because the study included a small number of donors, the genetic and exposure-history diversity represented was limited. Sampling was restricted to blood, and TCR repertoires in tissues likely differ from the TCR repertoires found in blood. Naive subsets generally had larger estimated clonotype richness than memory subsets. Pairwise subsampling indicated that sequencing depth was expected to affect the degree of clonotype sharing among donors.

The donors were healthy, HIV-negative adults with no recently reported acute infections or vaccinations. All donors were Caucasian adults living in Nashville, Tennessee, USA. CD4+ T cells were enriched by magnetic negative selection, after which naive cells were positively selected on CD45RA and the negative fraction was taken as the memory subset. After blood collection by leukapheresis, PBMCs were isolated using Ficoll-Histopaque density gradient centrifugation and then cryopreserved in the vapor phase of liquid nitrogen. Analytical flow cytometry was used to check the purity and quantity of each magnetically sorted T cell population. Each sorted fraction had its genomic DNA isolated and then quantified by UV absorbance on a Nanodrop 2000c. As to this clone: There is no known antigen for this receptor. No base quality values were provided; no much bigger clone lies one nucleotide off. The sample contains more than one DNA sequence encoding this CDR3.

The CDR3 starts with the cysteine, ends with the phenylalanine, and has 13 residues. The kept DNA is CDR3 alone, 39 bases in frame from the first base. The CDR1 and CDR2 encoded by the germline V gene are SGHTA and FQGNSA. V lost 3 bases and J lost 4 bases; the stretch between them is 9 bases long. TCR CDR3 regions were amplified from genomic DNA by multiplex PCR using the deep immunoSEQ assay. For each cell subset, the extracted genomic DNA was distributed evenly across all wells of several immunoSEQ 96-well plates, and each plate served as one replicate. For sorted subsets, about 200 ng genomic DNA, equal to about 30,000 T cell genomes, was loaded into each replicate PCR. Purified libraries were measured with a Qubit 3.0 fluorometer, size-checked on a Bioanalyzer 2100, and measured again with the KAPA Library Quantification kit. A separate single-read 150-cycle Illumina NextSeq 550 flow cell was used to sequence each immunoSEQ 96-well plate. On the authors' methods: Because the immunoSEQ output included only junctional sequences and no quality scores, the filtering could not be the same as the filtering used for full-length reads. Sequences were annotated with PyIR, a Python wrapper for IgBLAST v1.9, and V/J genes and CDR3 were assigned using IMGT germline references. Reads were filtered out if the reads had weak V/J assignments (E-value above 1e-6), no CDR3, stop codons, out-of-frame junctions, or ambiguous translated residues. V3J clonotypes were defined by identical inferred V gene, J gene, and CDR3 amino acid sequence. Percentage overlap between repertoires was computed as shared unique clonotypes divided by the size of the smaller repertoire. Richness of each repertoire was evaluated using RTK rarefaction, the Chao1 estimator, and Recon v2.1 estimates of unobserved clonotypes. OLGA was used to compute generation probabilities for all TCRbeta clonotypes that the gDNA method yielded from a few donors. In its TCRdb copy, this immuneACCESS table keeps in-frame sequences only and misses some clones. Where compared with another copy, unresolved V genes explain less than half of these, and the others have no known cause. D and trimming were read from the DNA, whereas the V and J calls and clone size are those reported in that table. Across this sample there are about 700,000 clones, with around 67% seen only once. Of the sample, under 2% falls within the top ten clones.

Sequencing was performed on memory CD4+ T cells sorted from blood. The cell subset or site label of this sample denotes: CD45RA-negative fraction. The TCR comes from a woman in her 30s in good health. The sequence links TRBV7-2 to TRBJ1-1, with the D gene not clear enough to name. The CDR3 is CASSLGSGTEAFF. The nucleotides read TGTGCCAGCAGCTTGGGAAGTGGCACTGAAGCTTTCTTT.